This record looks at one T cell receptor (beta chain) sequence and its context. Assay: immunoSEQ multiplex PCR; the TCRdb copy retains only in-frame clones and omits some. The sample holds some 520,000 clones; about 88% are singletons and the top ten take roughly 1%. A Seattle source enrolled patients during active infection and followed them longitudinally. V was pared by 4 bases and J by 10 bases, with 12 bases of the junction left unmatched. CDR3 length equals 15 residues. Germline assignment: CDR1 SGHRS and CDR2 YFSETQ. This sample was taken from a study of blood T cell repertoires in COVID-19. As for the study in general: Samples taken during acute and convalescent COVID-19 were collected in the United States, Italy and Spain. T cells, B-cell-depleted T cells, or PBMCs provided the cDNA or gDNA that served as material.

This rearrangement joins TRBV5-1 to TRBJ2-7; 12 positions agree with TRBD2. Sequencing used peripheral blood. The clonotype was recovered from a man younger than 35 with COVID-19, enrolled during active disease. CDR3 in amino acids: CASSAASGGVASQYF. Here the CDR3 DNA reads TGCGCCAGCAGCGCCGCTAGCGGGGGGGTTGCGTCTCAGTACTTC.